This T cell receptor (beta chain) was sequenced during a study of shared clonotypes between healthy human individuals. Study results and limitations: Sharing across a handful of donors was seen in 4% to 6.5% of naive CD4 clonotypes.

The V gene's germline CDR1 is SGHAT and CDR2 FQNNGV. Trimming removed 0 bases from V and 6 bases from J, with 9 bases in between. The CDR3 has 14 amino acids. Generated by immunoSEQ multiplex PCR, the TCRdb table keeps only in-frame clones and is missing some. The sample lists 2 million to 2.5 million clones; roughly 96% were seen once. Notes on this clone: Antigen: not known.

This chain links TRBV11-2 with TRBJ1-5; D remains unclear. The specimen was naive CD4+ T cells sorted from blood. Stated subset: CD45RA+ positively selected. This TCR was sampled from a man aged 18 to 35 in good health. CDR3 sequence reads: CASSLDHLSQPQHF. CDR3 nucleotide sequence: TGTGCCAGCAGCTTAGATCATCTGAGTCAGCCCCAGCATTTT.